This T cell receptor (beta chain) derives from a study of blood T cell repertoires in COVID-19 (dated by TCRdb to 2019 to 2021). Background for the entire study: Samples covering the acute and convalescent phases of COVID-19 were provided by collaborators in the United States, Italy and Spain. The material from the prospective study consisted of cDNA or gDNA derived from T cells, B-cell-depleted T cells, or PBMCs. The dataset comprised deeply sampled blood TCRbeta repertoires from subjects exposed to, actively infected with, or recovered from COVID-19. The repertoires were released in a freely available public database meant as a resource for research on the immune response to SARS-CoV-2. Samples were obtained from the ongoing ImmuneRACE study (first 160 participants) and from about 1,300 subjects provided by 6 global collaborators. A de-identified subject ID, COVID-19 status, age in years and sex were almost always included in the sample metadata. Where HLA class I and class II types were available, the types were taken from metadata supplied by the sample provider, not from assay-based typing.

At one collaborating source in Seattle, patients were enrolled during active infection and were followed longitudinally through the course of disease. The collaborating institutions used their own protocols to collect whole blood in K2EDTA tubes. For TCRbeta analysis, collaborators shipped samples in one of three forms: frozen whole blood, isolated PBMCs, or DNA extracted from either of those sample types. TCRbeta CDR3 regions were amplified from genomic DNA using the immunoSEQ Assay, a bias-controlled multiplex PCR. In the original analysis: Within the assay, amplification of reference gene primers was used to estimate how many nucleated cells each sample contained. Sequence reads were collapsed and filtered to measure the absolute abundance of every unique TCRbeta CDR3 rearrangement. For each sample, productive Simpson clonality was calculated as the square root of Simpson's diversity index across productive rearrangements. Drawn from immuneACCESS, this table holds only the in-frame rearrangements with V and J called that TCRdb kept. Clones are partly lost; checked studies trace under half to an unresolved V gene and leave the rest unexplained. That table is the source of V, J and clone size, and D and trimming were worked out from the DNA. The sample contains around 300,000 clones, approximately 88% of them found a single time. The ten biggest clones cover 1.5% to 2% of the sample.

CDR1 and CDR2 are drawn from the germline V gene: MDHEN, SYDVKM. Between the V and J ends, shortened by 7 bases and 3 bases respectively, the junction contains 15 bases. The cysteine opens and the phenylalanine closes a CDR3 of 14 amino acids. CDR3 DNA is the only sequence kept; it has 42 bases, read in frame from the first base. Details on this clone: No cognate antigen has been identified for it. The record has no base qualities; no much larger clone is one base away.

Results and caveats for the whole study, not just this receptor: How much clinical and demographic metadata was included differed by source and by participant, and the metadata was provided uncurated.

Material for sequencing was peripheral blood. The V and J genes are TRBV28 and TRBJ1-1; perhaps TRBD1 is the D gene, with 6 bases matching. This receptor was identified in a woman in her 30s with COVID-19, enrolled during active disease. The DNA sequence is TGTGCCAGCACCAAAGGGGGGGGGTACACTGAAGCTTTCTTT. This encodes CASTKGGGYTEAFF.